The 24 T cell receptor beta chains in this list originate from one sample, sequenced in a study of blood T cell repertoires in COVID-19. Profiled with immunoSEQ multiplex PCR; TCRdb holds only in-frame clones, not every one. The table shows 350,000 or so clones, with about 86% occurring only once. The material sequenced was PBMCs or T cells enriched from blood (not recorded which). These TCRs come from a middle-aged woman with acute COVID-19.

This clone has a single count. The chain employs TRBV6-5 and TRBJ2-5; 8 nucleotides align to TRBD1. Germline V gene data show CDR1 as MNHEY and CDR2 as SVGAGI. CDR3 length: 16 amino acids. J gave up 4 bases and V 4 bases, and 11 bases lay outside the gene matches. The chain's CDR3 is CASSFWPGTGGETQYF. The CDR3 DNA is TGTGCCAGCAGTTTTTGGCCCGGGACAGGCGGAGAGACCCAGTACTTC.

The CDR3 protein is CASSVEGRGSNEKLFF. CDR3 in DNA: TGTGCCAGCAGCGTAGAGGGCAGGGGATCTAATGAAAAACTGTTTTTT. The chain employs TRBV9 and TRBJ1-4; D possibly corresponds to TRBD1 (6 bases). V shed 0 bases and J shed 3 bases, with 12 bases lying between them. Germline-derived CDR1 and CDR2 are SGDLS and YYNGEE. There are 16 residues in the CDR3.

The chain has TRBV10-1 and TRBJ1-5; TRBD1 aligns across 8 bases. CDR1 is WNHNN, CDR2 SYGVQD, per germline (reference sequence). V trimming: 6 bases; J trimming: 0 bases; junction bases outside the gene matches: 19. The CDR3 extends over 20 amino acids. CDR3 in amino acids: CASSESQDRAAEFSNQPQHF. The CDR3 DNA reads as TGCGCCAGCAGCGAAAGCCAGGACAGGGCTGCGGAATTTAGCAATCAGCCCCAGCATTTT.

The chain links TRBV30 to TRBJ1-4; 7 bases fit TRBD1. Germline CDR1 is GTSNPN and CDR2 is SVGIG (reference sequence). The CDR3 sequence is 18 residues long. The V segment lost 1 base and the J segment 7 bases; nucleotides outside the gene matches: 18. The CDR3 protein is CAWSDSGTVPLAGEKLFF. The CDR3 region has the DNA TGTGCCTGGAGTGATTCCGGGACAGTGCCTCTTGCGGGTGAAAAACTGTTTTTT.

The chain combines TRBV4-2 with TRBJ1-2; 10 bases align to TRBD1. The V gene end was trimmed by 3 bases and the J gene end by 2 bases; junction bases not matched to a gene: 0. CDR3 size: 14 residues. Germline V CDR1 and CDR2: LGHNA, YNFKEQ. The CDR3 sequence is CASSQTGGNYGYTF. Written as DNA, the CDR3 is TGTGCCAGCAGCCAGACAGGGGGCAACTATGGCTACACCTTC.

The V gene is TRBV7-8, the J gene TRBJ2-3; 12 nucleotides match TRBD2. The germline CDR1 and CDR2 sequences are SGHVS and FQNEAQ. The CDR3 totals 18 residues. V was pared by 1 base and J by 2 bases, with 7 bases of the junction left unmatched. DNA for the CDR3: TGTGCCAGCAGCTTAGTCCCGACTAGCGGGGGTCTCACAGATACGCAGTATTTT. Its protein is CASSLVPTSGGLTDTQYF.

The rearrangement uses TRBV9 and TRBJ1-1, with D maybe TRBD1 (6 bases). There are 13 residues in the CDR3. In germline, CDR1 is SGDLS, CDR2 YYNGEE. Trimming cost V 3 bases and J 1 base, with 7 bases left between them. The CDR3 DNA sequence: TGTGCCAGCAGCGAACAGGGGAACACTGAAGCTTTCTTT. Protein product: CASSEQGNTEAFF.

This chain's CDR3 is CASSGGSGGVETQYF. The DNA for the CDR3 is TGTGCCAGCAGCGGAGGTAGCGGGGGCGTAGAGACCCAGTACTTC. The chain links TRBV9 to TRBJ2-5, with TRBD2 matching 9 bases. The CDR3 loop spans 15 amino acids. V lost 3 bases, J lost 4 bases, and 7 bases stayed unmatched. Per germline, CDR1 SGDLS and CDR2 YYNGEE.

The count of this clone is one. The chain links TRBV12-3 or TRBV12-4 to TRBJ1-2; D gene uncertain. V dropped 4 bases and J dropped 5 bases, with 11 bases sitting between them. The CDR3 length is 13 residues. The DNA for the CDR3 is TGTGCCAGCAGTTCCGTAGCAGATTATGGCTACACCTTC. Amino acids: CASSSVADYGYTF.

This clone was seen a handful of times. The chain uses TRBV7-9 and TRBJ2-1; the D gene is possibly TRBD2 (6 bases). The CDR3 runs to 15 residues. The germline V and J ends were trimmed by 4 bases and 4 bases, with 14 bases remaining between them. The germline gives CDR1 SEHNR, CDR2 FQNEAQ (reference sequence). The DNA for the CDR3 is TGTGCCAGCAGCTCCGGGACTGGGTTTTACAATGAGCAGTTCTTC. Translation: CASSSGTGFYNEQFF.

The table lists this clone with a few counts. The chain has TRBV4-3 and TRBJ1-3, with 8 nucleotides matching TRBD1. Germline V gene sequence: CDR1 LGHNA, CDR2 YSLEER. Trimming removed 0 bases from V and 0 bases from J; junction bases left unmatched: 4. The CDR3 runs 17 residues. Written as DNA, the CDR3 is TGCGCCAGCAGCCAAGATTGGACAGGGCTCTCTGGAAACACCATATATTTT. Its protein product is CASSQDWTGLSGNTIYF.

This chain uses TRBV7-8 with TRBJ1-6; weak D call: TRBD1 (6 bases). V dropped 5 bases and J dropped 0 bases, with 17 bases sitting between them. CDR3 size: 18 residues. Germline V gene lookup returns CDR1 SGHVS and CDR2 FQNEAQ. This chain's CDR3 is CASSLMPGQSSYNSPLHF. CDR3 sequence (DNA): TGTGCCAGCAGCCTCATGCCCGGACAGAGCTCCTATAATTCACCCCTCCACTTT.

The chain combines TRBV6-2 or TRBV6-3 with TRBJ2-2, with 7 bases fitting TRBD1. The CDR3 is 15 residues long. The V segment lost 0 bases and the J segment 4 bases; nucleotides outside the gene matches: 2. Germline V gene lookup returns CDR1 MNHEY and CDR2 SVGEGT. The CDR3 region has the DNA TGTGCCAGCAGTTACTCGGGACAGCTCACCGGGGAGCTGTTTTTT. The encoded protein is CASSYSGQLTGELFF.

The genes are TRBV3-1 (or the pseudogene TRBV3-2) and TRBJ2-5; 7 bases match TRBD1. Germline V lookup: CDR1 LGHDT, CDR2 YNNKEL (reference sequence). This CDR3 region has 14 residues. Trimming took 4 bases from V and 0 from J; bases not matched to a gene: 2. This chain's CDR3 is CASSPGTDQETQYF. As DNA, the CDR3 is TGTGCCAGCAGCCCGGGGACAGACCAAGAGACCCAGTACTTC.

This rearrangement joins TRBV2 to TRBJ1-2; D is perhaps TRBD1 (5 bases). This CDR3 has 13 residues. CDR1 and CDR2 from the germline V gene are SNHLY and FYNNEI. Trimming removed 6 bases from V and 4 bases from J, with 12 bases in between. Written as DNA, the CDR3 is TGTGCCAGCAGGATGACAGCAGGCTATGGCTACACCTTC. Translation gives CASRMTAGYGYTF.

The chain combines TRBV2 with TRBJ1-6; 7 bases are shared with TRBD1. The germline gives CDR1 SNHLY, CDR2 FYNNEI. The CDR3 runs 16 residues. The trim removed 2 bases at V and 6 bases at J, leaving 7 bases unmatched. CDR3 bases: TGTGCCAGCAGTGAAATAGGCAGGGGGTTTAATTCACCCCTCCACTTT. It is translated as CASSEIGRGFNSPLHF.

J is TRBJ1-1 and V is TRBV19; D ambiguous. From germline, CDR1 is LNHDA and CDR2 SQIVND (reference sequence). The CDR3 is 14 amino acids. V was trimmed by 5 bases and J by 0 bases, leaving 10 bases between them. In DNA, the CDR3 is TGTGCCAGTAGTGCCGGCAGGCTGAACACTGAAGCTTTCTTT. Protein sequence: CASSAGRLNTEAFF.

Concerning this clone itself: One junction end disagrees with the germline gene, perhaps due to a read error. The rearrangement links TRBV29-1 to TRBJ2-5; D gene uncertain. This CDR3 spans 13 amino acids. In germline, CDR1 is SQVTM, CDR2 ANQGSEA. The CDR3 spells CSVEPPNQETQYF. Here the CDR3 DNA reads TGCAGCGTCGAACCTCCGAACCAGGAGACCCAGTACTTC.

CDR3 nucleotide sequence: TGTGCCAGCAGCACCCGGACAGGCACAACCACTGAAGCTTTCTTT. Translating gives CASSTRTGTTTEAFF. This chain uses TRBV7-2 with TRBJ1-1; 7 bases are a match to TRBD1. The V and J ends lost 5 bases and 4 bases, in that order; junction bases with no gene match: 10. The CDR3 covers 15 residues. Germline CDR1 and CDR2: SGHTA and FQGNSA.

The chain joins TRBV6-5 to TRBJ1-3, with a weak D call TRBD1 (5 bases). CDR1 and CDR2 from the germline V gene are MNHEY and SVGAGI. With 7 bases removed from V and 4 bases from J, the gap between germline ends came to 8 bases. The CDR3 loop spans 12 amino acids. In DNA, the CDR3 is TGTGCCAGCACCGGACAAGGAAACACCATATATTTT. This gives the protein CASTGQGNTIYF.

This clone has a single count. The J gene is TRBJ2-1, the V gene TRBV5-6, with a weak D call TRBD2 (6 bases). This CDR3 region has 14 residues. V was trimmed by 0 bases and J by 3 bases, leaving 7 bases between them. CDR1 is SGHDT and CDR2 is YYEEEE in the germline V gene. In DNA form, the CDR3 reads TGTGCCAGCAGCTTGGGGGGACTCTACAATGAGCAGTTCTTC. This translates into CASSLGGLYNEQFF.

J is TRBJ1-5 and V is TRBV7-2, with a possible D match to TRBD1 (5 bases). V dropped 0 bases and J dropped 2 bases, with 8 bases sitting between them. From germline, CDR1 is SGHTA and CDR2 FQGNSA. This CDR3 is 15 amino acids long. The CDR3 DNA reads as TGTGCCAGCAGCTTAGCAGGGGCCGGCAATCAGCCCCAGCATTTT. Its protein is CASSLAGAGNQPQHF.

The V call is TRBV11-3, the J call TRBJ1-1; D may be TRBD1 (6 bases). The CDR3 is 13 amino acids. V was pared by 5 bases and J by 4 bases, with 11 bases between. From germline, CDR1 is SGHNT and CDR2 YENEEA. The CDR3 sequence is CASSKQGFTEAFF. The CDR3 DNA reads TGTGCCAGCAGCAAACAGGGTTTCACTGAAGCTTTCTTT.

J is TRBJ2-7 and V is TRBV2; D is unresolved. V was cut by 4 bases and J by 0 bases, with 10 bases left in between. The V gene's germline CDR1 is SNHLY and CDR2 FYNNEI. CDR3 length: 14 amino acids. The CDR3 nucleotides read TGTGCCAGCAGTGTAAAGGAGAGCTCCTACGAGCAGTACTTC. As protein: CASSVKESSYEQYF.